The next 11 T cell receptor beta chains were all read from a single sample in a study of molecular identifiers for immune sequencing clone quantification. From the PCR reads, TCRdb called clonotypes with MiXCR, one entry per CDR3 protein. This sample has about 500,000 distinct CDR3 sequences, with around 25% found just once. Sequenced: naive CD8+ T cells from blood, with Jurkat cell RNA spiked in. This sample's subset: FACS-sorted CD8+CD4-CCR7+CD45RA+ naive T cells. Source of these receptors: a human donor in good health. Some libraries in this study had Jurkat cell RNA spiked in.

This clonotype appeared once. The junction departs from the called germline gene at one end, perhaps through a read error. V and J are TRBV11-2 and TRBJ2-3, with D perhaps TRBD1 or TRBD2 (6 bases each). The germline V gene has CDR1 SGHAT and CDR2 FQNNGV. This CDR3 is built from 16 residues. CDR3 coding DNA: TGTGCCAGCAGCTTATTCCCCGAGACGGGGGCAGAAACGCAGTATTTT. It yields the protein CASSLFPETGAETQYF.

This clonotype was found many times. This chain's CDR3 is CASSRLDRLVEQYF. As DNA, the CDR3 is TGTGCCAGCAGCCGCCTGGACAGGCTAGTAGAGCAGTACTTC. The chain employs TRBV6-5 and TRBJ2-7, with 7 bases aligning to TRBD1. V lost 6 bases to trimming and J lost 7 bases; unmatched junction nucleotides: 12. The germline gives CDR1 MNHEY, CDR2 SVGAGI. The CDR3 has 14 residues.

For this clonotype: A read error may be the cause here, since a much bigger clone is one base away. The CDR3: CSVGGGFFGAEQYF. The CDR3 DNA sequence: TGCAGCGTTGGAGGAGGGTTTTTCGGGGCCGAGCAGTACTTC. The J gene is TRBJ2-7, the V gene TRBV29-1; a possible D gene is TRBD2 (6 bases). The V and J ends lost 4 bases and 6 bases respectively, with 19 bases between them. The CDR3 consists of 14 residues. Germline assignment: CDR1 SQVTM and CDR2 ANQGSEA.

The J gene is TRBJ1-1, the V gene TRBV6-2 or TRBV6-3; D is uncertain. This CDR3 has 14 amino acids. From germline, CDR1 is MNHEY and CDR2 SVGEGT. V shed 5 bases and J shed 4 bases, with 14 bases lying between them. The CDR3 sequence: CASSPSDAGTEAFF. The CDR3, as DNA: TGTGCCAGCAGTCCCTCCGATGCCGGCACTGAAGCTTTCTTT.

The chain carries TRBV11-2 and TRBJ2-1; TRBD2 agrees at 11 bases. The junction had 5 bases not matched to a gene; V was cut back by 3 bases and J by 1 base. From germline, CDR1 is SGHAT and CDR2 FQNNGV. This CDR3 comprises 17 residues. CDR3 residues: CASSFTSGSLSYNEQFF. CDR3 sequence (DNA): TGTGCCAGCAGCTTTACTAGCGGGAGTCTATCCTACAATGAGCAGTTCTTC.

V is TRBV20-1 and J is TRBJ2-3; perhaps TRBD2 as D (5 bases). Trimming stripped 2 bases from V and 6 bases from J, with 12 bases between. The CDR3 is 13 amino acids. Looked up from germline, CDR1 is DFQATT and CDR2 is SNEGSKA (reference sequence). The CDR3: CSARSPGSDTQYF. In nucleotides, the CDR3 is TGCAGTGCTAGATCTCCGGGATCGGATACGCAGTATTTT.

This clonotype appeared a few times. The chain recombines TRBV18 with TRBJ1-1; D ambiguous. Germline-derived CDR1 and CDR2 are KGHSH and LQKENI. The CDR3 covers 14 residues. Trimming stripped 0 bases from V and 7 bases from J, with 12 bases between. The CDR3 reads CASSPPANNHEAFF. As DNA, the CDR3 is TGTGCCAGCTCACCACCGGCTAATAATCATGAAGCTTTCTTT.

J is TRBJ1-1 and V is TRBV4-1; D gene uncertain. The CDR3 is made up of 13 amino acids. Per the germline V gene, CDR1 is MGHRA and CDR2 is YSYEKL. V was cut by 8 bases and J by 0 bases, with 10 bases left in between. DNA of the CDR3: TGCGCCAGCGGTCGTTCACTGAACACTGAAGCTTTCTTT. Protein: CASGRSLNTEAFF.

Turning to this clonotype: A much larger clone lies a single base off, so this may be a read error. This CDR3 is missing its conserved last phenylalanine or tryptophan, likely due to a read error. The rearrangement joins TRBV2 to TRBJ2-3; D uncertain. Looked up from germline, CDR1 is SNHLY and CDR2 is FYNNEI. This CDR3 has 15 residues. The V end lost 4 bases, the J end lost 1 base, and 12 bases lay between the germline ends. This chain's CDR3 is CASSVAFPGTDTQYL. DNA of the CDR3: TGTGCCAGCAGTGTCGCCTTCCCGGGCACAGATACGCAGTATCTT.

Ten or more counts support this clonotype. This chain connects TRBV7-9 to TRBJ1-2; the match to TRBD1 covers 9 bases. The ends lost 6 bases at V and 3 bases at J; junction bases unmatched: 20. CDR1 is SEHNR and CDR2 is FQNEAQ in the germline V gene (reference sequence). CDR3 length equals 19 residues. CDR3 loop: CASRGFSRPGQGFDYGYTF. The CDR3 DNA sequence: TGTGCCAGCAGAGGTTTTTCCCGACCCGGACAGGGGTTTGACTATGGCTACACCTTC.

The genes are TRBV4-1 and TRBJ1-1; 7 nucleotides line up with TRBD1. Germline-derived CDR1 and CDR2 are MGHRA and YSYEKL. The CDR3 covers 16 residues. Trimming took 0 bases from V and 9 from J; bases not matched to a gene: 13. The CDR3 nucleotides read TGCGCCAGCAGCCAAGATCCTGCCAGGGGGGCCGCTAAAGCTTTCTTT. Its translation: CASSQDPARGAAKAFF.